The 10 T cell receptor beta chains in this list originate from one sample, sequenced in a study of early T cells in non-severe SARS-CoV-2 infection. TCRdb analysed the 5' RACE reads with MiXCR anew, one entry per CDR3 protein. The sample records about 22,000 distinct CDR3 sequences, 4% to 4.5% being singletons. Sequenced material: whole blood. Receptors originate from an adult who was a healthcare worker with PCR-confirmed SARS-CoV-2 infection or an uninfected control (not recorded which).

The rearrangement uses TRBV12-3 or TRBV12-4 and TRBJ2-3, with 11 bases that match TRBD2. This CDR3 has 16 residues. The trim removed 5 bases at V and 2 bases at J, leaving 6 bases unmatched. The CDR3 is CASSPGLADSTDTQYF. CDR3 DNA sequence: TGTGCCAGCAGTCCGGGACTAGCGGATTCCACAGATACGCAGTATTTT.

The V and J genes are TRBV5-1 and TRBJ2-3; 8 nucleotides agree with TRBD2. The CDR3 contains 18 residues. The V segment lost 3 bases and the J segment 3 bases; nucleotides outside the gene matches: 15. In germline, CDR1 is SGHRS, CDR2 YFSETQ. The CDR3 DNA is TGCGCCAGCAGCTCCCCCCGGGGGGGGGCCGTGAGTACAGATACGCAGTATTTT. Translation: CASSSPRGGAVSTDTQYF.

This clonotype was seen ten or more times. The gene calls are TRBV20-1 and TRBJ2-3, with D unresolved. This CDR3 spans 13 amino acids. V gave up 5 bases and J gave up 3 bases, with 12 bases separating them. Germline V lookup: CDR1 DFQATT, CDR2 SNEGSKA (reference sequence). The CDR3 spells CSAPTPSTDTQYF. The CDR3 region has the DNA TGCAGTGCTCCGACACCCTCGACAGATACGCAGTATTTT.

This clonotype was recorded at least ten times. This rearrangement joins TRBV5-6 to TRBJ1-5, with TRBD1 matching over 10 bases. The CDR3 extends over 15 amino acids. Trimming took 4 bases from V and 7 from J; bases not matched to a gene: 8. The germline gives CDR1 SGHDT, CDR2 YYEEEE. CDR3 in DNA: TGTGCCAGCAGCCATGGGACAGGGGTTCGGCAGCCCCAGCATTTT. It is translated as CASSHGTGVRQPQHF.

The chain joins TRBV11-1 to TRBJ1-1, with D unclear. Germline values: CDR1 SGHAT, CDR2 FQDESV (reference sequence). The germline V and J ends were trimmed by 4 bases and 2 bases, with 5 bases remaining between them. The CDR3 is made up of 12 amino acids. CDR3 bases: TGTGCCAGCAGCTCTTCTAACACTGAAGCTTTCTTT. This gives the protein CASSSSNTEAFF.

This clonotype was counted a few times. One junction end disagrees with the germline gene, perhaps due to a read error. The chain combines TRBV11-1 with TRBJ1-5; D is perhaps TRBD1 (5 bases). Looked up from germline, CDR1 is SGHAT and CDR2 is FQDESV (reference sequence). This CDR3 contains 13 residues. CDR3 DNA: TGTGCCAGCAGCTTAAACAGGAATCAGCCCCAGCATTTC. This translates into CASSLNRNQPQHF.

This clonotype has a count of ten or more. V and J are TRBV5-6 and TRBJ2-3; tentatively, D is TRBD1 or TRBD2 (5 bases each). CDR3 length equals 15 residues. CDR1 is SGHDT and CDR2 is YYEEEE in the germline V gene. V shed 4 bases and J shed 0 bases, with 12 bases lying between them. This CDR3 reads CASSQGPASTDTQYF. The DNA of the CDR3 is TGTGCCAGCAGCCAGGGACCAGCTAGCACAGATACGCAGTATTTT.

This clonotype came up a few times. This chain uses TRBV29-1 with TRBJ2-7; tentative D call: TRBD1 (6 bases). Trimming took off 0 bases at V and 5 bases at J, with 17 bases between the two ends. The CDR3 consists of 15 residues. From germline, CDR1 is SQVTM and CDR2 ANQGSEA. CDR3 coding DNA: TGCAGCGTTGAAGAAGGAAGGAGAGCAGGGGACGAGCAGTACTTC. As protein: CSVEEGRRAGDEQYF.

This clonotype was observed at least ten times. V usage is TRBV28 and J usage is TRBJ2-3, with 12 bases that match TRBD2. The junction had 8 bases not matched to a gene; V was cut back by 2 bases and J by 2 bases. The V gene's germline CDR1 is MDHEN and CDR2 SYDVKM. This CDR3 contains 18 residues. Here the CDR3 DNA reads TGTGCCAGCAGTTTACCTTCCCGACTAGCGGGGGTCACAGATACGCAGTATTTT. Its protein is CASSLPSRLAGVTDTQYF.

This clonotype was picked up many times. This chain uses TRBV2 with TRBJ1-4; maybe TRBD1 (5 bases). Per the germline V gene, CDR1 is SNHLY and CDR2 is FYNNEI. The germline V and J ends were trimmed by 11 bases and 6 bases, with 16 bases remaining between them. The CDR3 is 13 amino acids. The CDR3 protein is CALRGVGDEKLFF. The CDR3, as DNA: TGTGCCCTCAGAGGGGTGGGAGATGAAAAACTGTTTTTT.